These T cell receptor beta chains were read from a single sample in a study of CD8 T cells in ankylosing spondylitis. One entry per CDR3 protein results from TCRdb running MiXCR on the 5' RACE reads. Of approximately 140,000 distinct CDR3 sequences in the sample, more than 40% were seen once. The source material was synovial fluid, either unsorted or a sorted T cell fraction (not recorded which). The receptors were gathered from a male donor with ankylosing spondylitis. CDR3s include the opening cysteine and the closing phenylalanine or tryptophan. D genes are given only for firm matches. Clone sizes are given selectively: once, few, many, or a class where the clone is expanded.

j_call cdr3_length v_call d_call clone_size cdr3_nt cdr3_aa
TRBJ2-7 14 TRBV29-1 TRBD2 few TGCAGCGTTGAACTGGGGACTAGCGACTACGAGCAGTACTTC CSVELGTSDYEQYF
TRBJ2-1 17 TRBV4-2 TRBD2 NA TGTGCCAGCAGCCCCTACGGACTAGCGGGGGGGTACAATGAGCAGTTCTTC CASSPYGLAGGYNEQFF
TRBJ2-1 14 TRBV20-1 TRBD1 NA TGCAGTGCAAAGACAGGGGGAGATTACAATGAGCAGTTCTTC CSAKTGGDYNEQFF
TRBJ2-3 18 TRBV11-1 NA NA TGTGCCAGCAGCTCTCTTAATTCAGACCGAGGGGGCACAGATACGCAGTATTTT CASSSLNSDRGGTDTQYF
TRBJ1-1 14 TRBV12-3/TRBV12-4 NA many TGTGCCAGCAGCCCCCCGGGACCGCGATCTGGGGCTTTCTTT CASSPPGPRSGAFF
TRBJ2-3 14 TRBV6-4 NA NA TGTGCCAGCAGTGACTCGACTAGTTTGGATACGCAGTATTTT CASSDSTSLDTQYF
TRBJ1-2 14 TRBV20-1 NA once TGCAGTGCTACAGGGTTCCCATCACTGTATGGCTACACCTTC CSATGFPSLYGYTF
TRBJ2-2 16 TRBV3-1 TRBD1 NA TGTGCCAGCAGCCGACAGGGGCCCGCGAACACCGGGGAGCTGTTTTTT CASSRQGPANTGELFF
TRBJ2-1 17 TRBV29-1 NA few TGCAGCGTAACCGGACAACCTACTTCAAGCTCCTACAATGAGCAGTTCTTC CSVTGQPTSSSYNEQFF
TRBJ1-5 17 TRBV21-1 NA NA TGTGCCAGCAGCGGGATTCCTCGCGGACAGGGCGATCAGCCCCAGCATTTT CASSGIPRGQGDQPQHF
TRBJ2-2 16 TRBV3-1 TRBD2 few TGTGCCAGCAGCCAAGCTAGCGGGAGGGCCTCCGGGGAGCTGTTTTTT CASSQASGRASGELFF
TRBJ2-1 18 TRBV7-2 NA few TGTGCCAGCAGCTTAGCCCCTAAAGGGGTGATTATCTACAATGAGCAGTTCTTC CASSLAPKGVIIYNEQFF
TRBJ1-2 14 TRBV7-9 TRBD1 NA TGTGCCAGCAGCCCCCTGGGACAGCCCGATGGCTACACCTTC CASSPLGQPDGYTF